This T cell receptor beta chain was obtained from a study of cytotoxic CD8 clonotypes in ibrutinib-treated CLL. Study-level background: When averaged across all of the samples, the counts came to some 250,000 productive templates and 86,000 or so productive rearrangements.

Losses at the gene ends were 4 bases for V and 1 base for J; bases not matched to a gene: 4. The germline V gene has CDR1 LGHNA and CDR2 YSLEER. The CDR3 covers 15 residues. Data came from immunoSEQ multiplex PCR; TCRdb stores just in-frame clones and leaves some out. Of 20,000 to 25,000 clones listed, approximately 71% are singletons. The table lists this clone with a few counts. The authors obtained around 2 micrograms of genomic DNA from cryopreserved PBMCs for TCR beta libraries. The sequence was collected from a human donor with chronic lymphocytic leukemia. Source: PBMCs, taken after 12 months of ibrutinib treatment. V is TRBV4-3 and J is TRBJ1-2; 9 bases agree with TRBD1. The CDR3 protein is CASSPGTGSNYGYTF. For the CDR3, the DNA is TGCGCCAGCAGCCCGGGGACAGGGAGTAACTATGGCTACACCTTC.